The source of this T cell receptor beta chain is a study of cytomegalovirus exposure and HLA in healthy donors (dated by TCRdb to 2017 to 2019). For the wider study: An earlier analysis of roughly 500 of the donors reported about 300 Gb of sequence data and roughly 120 million unique TCR beta sequences obtained from some 170 million T cells. An early release covering roughly 580 HLA-typed donors comprised 250 to 350 gigabases of sequencing data and 65 million to 100 million unique TCR sequences. Among the roughly 390 genotyped donors, approximately 77% belonged to the genetic ancestry cluster associated with self-reported Caucasian donors. The study aimed to test whether cataloging public T cell receptors could reveal signatures of past pathogen exposure. The study profiled the T cell repertoires of more than 500 subjects by immunosequencing and related them to cytomegalovirus serostatus. A separate validation cohort of roughly 130 different subjects was used in addition to the approximately 670-subject first cohort. To predict cytomegalovirus infection status, the study brought together high-throughput TCR immunosequencing, statistical association of individual TCRs with disease status, and machine learning. A later analysis re-examined previously published TCR beta repertoires from several hundred donors and added high-resolution HLA genotyping to investigate patterns of TCR occurrence. Rather than drawing on any new phenotypic data, the later analysis identified candidate immune exposures from TCR beta sequences and the way those sequences occurred across donors. An earlier analysis of about 620 of the donors applied high-throughput TCR beta sequencing to assess whether each TCR beta V gene segment acted as functional or pseudogenic. Alongside the repertoire data, information on donor age, sex, ethnicity and CMV serostatus was compiled. Genome-wide SNP genotypes for about 55% of the roughly 670 donors were used in a later genetic analysis, which treated that subset as a discovery cohort. Every repertoire in the discovery cohort had been generated on one and the same sequencing platform. Class I and class II HLA loci were covered by the typing at four-digit resolution. Typing coverage differed by locus: A, B, C, DRB1 and DQB1 were typed in about 629-630 donors, DQA1 in about 500, DPA1 in some 610, and DPB1 in around 440. Roughly five DR-DQ haplotypes were handled as single units for association and clustering because linkage in the cohort was strong. Among about 400 genotyped donors of the cohort, an average of around 240,000 unique TCR beta nucleotide sequences was sequenced per donor, of which about 18% were non-productive. Broad study findings and their caveats: An association between a missense DCLRE1C variant and V-gene and J-gene trimming of TCR beta chains was found in a later genetic analysis and replicated in an independent cohort. The classifier was reported to diagnose cytomegalovirus status with high specificity and sensitivity in both the original and validation cohorts. A further reported finding was that TCR beta sequences accurately predicted the HLA-A and HLA-B alleles for most subjects in the first cohort. While some public TCRs were present in many individuals, most TCR sequences turned up only very rarely across donors. Roughly uniform sequencing depth across donors was assumed in presence/absence analyses, although this assumption may not hold. Compared with the roughly 670-donor mean, donors in an Asian-associated ancestry cluster had fewer N-insertions in productive TCRs, according to a later genetic analysis. In a later analysis, HLA-associated TCR beta chains showed more clonal expansion and lower generation probabilities than non-associated chains that were equally common. This cohort had only TCR beta chains sequenced, and the lack of alpha or paired-chain data limited which features could be detected. Because counts were too low, under 20 rarely observed V segments, including chromosome 9 orphons, were left out of the earlier analysis of some 600 of the donors. Linkage disequilibrium might explain the correlated functional status among segregating V segments, but an unknown experimental factor could not be ruled out. Broadly in line with IMGT annotations, most TCR beta V segments showed up in productive rearrangements about 87% or about 30% of the time in an earlier analysis of 450 to 750 of the donors. The study gave a list of some 150 TCR beta chains associated with cytomegalovirus. Because the 87-base-pair reads could not distinguish some IMGT-functional V segments, including TRBV6-2 and TRBV6-3, those segments were excluded. Because HLA typing was unavailable for some donors at each locus, only the typed subset was used in association tests. In a later analysis, several top co-occurrence clusters were reported to appear linked to parvovirus B19, influenza, CMV and Epstein-Barr virus. When HLA alleles, especially DR and DQ, strongly co-occurred, TCR associations were difficult to assign to individual alleles. According to the authors, the approach could potentially be generalized to other disease states and immunological phenotypes. At a false discovery rate of 0.05, a later analysis linked some 18,000 TCR beta sequences to specific HLA alleles. A later analysis found that most CMV-associated TCR beta chains appeared HLA-restricted, with HLA associations seemingly driven largely by CMV exposure. In a later analysis, the rate of TCR association differed among HLA loci, with DRB1 alleles having the most associated TCRs and HLA-C alleles having the fewest. A cluster of highly shared sequence variants was judged likely to represent a technical artifact of the sequencing pipeline. A few of the identified cytomegalovirus-associated TCR beta chains were confirmed in vitro to be specific for cytomegalovirus antigens. The only immune exposure information available for the cohort was CMV serostatus.

CDR1 and CDR2 are drawn from the germline V gene: SGHTA, FQGTGA. The CDR3 has 14 amino acids, counting the end cysteine and phenylalanine. Just CDR3 DNA is preserved here, 42 bases in frame from base 1. V lost 4 bases and J lost 6 bases; the stretch between them is 15 bases long. The cohort was made up of hundreds of healthy bone marrow donors. At the time of sampling, all cohort members were nominally healthy, though unrecorded immune exposures were likely present. The donor tested CMV seronegative and was one of the 352 seronegative cohort members. Every donor gave a peripheral blood sample, and the peripheral blood mononuclear cells from that sample were used for TCR beta sequencing. The Qiagen DNeasy Blood Extraction Kit was used to extract genomic DNA from the blood cell samples. Comment on this clone: The specificity of this receptor is unknown. No base quality values were provided; no much bigger clone lies one nucleotide off.

Preparation of the library involved the immunoSEQ multiplex PCR assay. A mixture of 60 forward primers for TCR Vbeta segments and 13 reverse primers for TCR Jbeta segments was used in the multiplex PCR. The CDR3 region of rearranged TCR beta genes was amplified from genomic DNA by a multiplex PCR assay. The Illumina HiSeq System was used to sequence the amplified TCR beta libraries as 87-base-pair reads. Per the authors' processing: Across the roughly 670 repertoires, a later analysis counted some 80 million unique TCR beta chains, 9.5 million to 13 million of which were shared by at least two donors. Raw reads were error-corrected and collapsed into unique sequences by a nearest-neighbor algorithm in which closely related sequences were merged to remove PCR and sequencing errors. To assign V, D and J gene segments, CDR3 sequences were aligned to IMGT reference sequences. Each retained sequence needed at least a six-nucleotide match to both a V gene segment and a J gene segment. A rearrangement counted as productive if the CDR3 had no stop codons and remained in frame with V and J, and every other rearrangement counted as non-productive. Following IMGT convention, CDR3 was defined as the stretch from the second conserved V-encoded cysteine up to the conserved J-encoded phenylalanine. The earlier analysis of about 620 of the donors excluded sequences that lacked an unambiguous match to a single V gene segment. In an earlier analysis of some 590 of the donors, V segments were called functional above 56.7% productive rearrangements and were called segregating when the between-donor standard deviation exceeded 5%. A statistical classification framework was developed to diagnose cytomegalovirus status using the catalog of TCR beta chain sequences. V and J gene assignment, in a later analysis, came from comparing TCR nucleotide sequences with IMGT/GENE-DB human TR gene sequences. Using the TCRdist pipeline, a later analysis assigned CDR3 sequences along with most-parsimonious VDJ recombination scenarios. In a later analysis, every TCR beta chain was defined by the combination of its CDR3 amino acid sequence and its V-gene family, and reads without a unique V-gene family were dropped. To address suspected cross-contamination and a sequencing artifact, a later analysis removed around 600 highly shared, low-generation-probability nucleotide sequences. In a later analysis, a clonal expansion index was calculated for each public chain from normalized within-repertoire ranks of inferred template counts. A later analysis computed generation probabilities with a VDJ recombination model fitted to out-of-frame rearrangements, and checked the results against IGoR. Hypergeometric tests were used in a later analysis to score TCR-TCR, TCR-HLA and TCR-CMV co-occurrence, with a repertoire-size bias correction applied to the TCR pairs. To estimate false discovery rates, a later analysis permuted the HLA or CMV assignments 20 times. In a later analysis, co-occurring TCRs were grouped with DBSCAN, and TCRdist sequence similarity was added when clustering was performed within HLA-allele-positive subsets. Co-occurrence clustering excluded repertoires with fewer than 30,000 or more than 120,000 public chains, plus five with anomalous nucleotide sharing. TCRdb's version of the immuneACCESS table is confined to in-frame rearrangements and falls short of the full clone set. An unresolved V gene accounts for under half of the shortfall where checked; the remainder is of unknown origin. V and J calls and clone size are as listed in that table; D and trimming were resolved from the DNA. The sample table shows some 200,000 clones, and 85% to 90% are seen once. The ten largest clones add up to less than 1.2% of the sample.

This sequence was found in a woman aged 18-29 years in good health and CMV-seronegative. The rearranged chain carries TRBV7-3 and TRBJ1-1; matching of 6 bases hints at TRBD1 as the D gene. Sequencing was carried out using PBMCs. CDR3 protein: CASSYRDGSAEAFF. DNA sequence: TGTGCCAGCAGCTACAGGGATGGTAGTGCTGAAGCTTTCTTT. With the portions outside the CDR3 filled from the reference TRBV7-3 and TRBJ1-1 genes, the complete variable region becomes GAGVSQTPSNKVTEKGKYVELRCDPISGHTALYWYRQSLGQGPEFLIYFQGTGAADDSGLPNDRFFAVRPEGSVSTLKIQRTERGDSAVYLCASSYRDGSAEAFFGQGTRLTVV.